This T cell receptor (beta chain) originates from a study of blood T cell repertoires in COVID-19. Turning to the study itself: Donors in the United States, Italy and Spain gave samples during acute or convalescent COVID-19. PBMCs, B-cell-depleted T cells, or T cells provided the cDNA or gDNA that made up the material.

Germline V gene sequence: CDR1 KGHSH, CDR2 LQKENI. The CDR3 has 14 amino acids. Trimming left V 5 bases short and J 1 base short, with 11 bases between. Per the authors' pipeline: Quantification of nucleated cells was approximated via reference gene primer amplification. The repertoire was sequenced with immunoSEQ multiplex PCR; TCRdb's copy has only in-frame clones and lacks some. The V and J calls and the clone size are those of that table, but D and trimming were determined from the DNA. The profile shows around 81,000 clones, around 83% of them singletons. The material sequenced was peripheral blood. The TCR was taken from an older man with acute or convalescent COVID-19. The chain uses TRBV18 and TRBJ1-1, with a tentative D call TRBD1 (5 bases). The DNA of the CDR3 is TGTGCCAGCTCATCGGCGACAGCGAACACTGAAGCTTTCTTT. Translated: CASSSATANTEAFF.